This T cell receptor beta chain was found in a study of cytomegalovirus exposure and HLA in healthy donors (dated by TCRdb to the late 2010s). A note on the overall study: A later analysis indicated that the 95 to 150 validation repertoires were generated on the platform also employed for the roughly 730 repertoires of the first cohort. The aim of the study was to test whether cataloging public T cell receptors could identify signatures of past pathogen exposure. Besides the first cohort of about 730 subjects, a separate validation cohort made up of over 100 different subjects was used. To predict cytomegalovirus infection status, the study combined high-throughput TCR immunosequencing, statistical association of individual TCRs with disease status, and machine learning. The paper as a whole reports these results and caveats: Most TCR sequences were observed very rarely across donors, whereas some public TCRs were present in many individuals. The authors suggested that the approach could potentially be generalized to other disease states and immunological phenotypes. The study gave a list of about 150 TCR beta chains associated with cytomegalovirus. Of the cluster scores, about 94% were above 0 in a later analysis, which found that TCRs clustered in the first cohort also tended to co-occur in the 110 or so validation repertoires. A few of the identified cytomegalovirus-associated TCR beta chains were confirmed in vitro to be specific for cytomegalovirus antigens. Cytomegalovirus status was reported to be diagnosed by the classifier with high specificity and sensitivity in both the original and validation cohorts. A later analysis lacked HLA typing for the validation cohort, so it scored co-occurrence in that cohort across all 110 or so repertoires.

Notes on this clone: There is no known antigen for this receptor. Base qualities are not recorded, but no much larger clone differs from it by a single base.

The library was produced with the immunoSEQ multiplex PCR assay. The authors' pipeline ran thus. To diagnose cytomegalovirus status from the catalog of TCR beta chain sequences, a statistical classification framework was built. TCRdb limited this immuneACCESS table to in-frame rearrangements with V and J called. A share of clones is missing; checked studies link under half to unresolved V genes, and the rest is unexplained. Clone size and V and J calls were adopted from that table, with D and trimming inferred from the DNA. For this sample there are 45,000 or so clones; over 85% appear just once. In total, the top ten clones hold roughly 2% of the sample. The donors were included in the validation cohort of over a hundred subjects, a group kept apart from the roughly 730-subject first cohort. The CDR3 measures 14 amino acids from cysteine to phenylalanine. Solely the CDR3 DNA is kept, with 42 bases framed from the first base. Via the germline V gene, CDR1 is SQVTM and CDR2 ANQGSEA. For this chain, trimming is 5 bases at the V end and 3 bases at the J end, and the number of junction bases without a gene match is 7.

The sequencing sample was made of PBMCs. This TCR was recovered from a woman younger than 30 in good health and CMV-seronegative. The rearranged chain carries TRBV29-1 and TRBJ1-5, and 7 bases in between align with TRBD1. The DNA is as follows: TGCAGCGTTTCGTCCGACAGGGACAATCAGCCCCAGCATTTT. Its protein product is CSVSSDRDNQPQHF. The entire variable domain, with the stretches around the CDR3 drawn from the reference TRBV29-1 and TRBJ1-5 proteins, is SAVISQKPSRDICQRGTSLTIQCQVDSQVTMMFWYRQQPGQSLTLIATANQGSEATYESGFVIDKFPISRPNLTFSTLTVSNMSPEDSSIYLCSVSSDRDNQPQHFGDGTRLSIL.